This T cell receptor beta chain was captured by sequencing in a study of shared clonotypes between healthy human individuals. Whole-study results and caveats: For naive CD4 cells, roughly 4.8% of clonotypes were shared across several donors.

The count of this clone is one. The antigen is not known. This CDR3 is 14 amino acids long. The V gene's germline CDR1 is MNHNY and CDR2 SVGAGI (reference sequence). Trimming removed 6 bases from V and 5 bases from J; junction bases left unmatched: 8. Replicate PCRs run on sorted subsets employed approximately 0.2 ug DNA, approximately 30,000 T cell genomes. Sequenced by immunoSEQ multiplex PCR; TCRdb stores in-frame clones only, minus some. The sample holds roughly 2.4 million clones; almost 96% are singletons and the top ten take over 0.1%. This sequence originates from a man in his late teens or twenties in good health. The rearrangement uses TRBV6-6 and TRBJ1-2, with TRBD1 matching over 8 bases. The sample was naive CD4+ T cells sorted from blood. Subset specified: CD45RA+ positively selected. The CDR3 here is CASRDREGGYGYTF. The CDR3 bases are TGTGCCAGCAGGGACAGGGAAGGAGGTTATGGCTACACCTTC.